The present T cell receptor (beta chain) was sequenced within a study of cytomegalovirus exposure and HLA in healthy donors. PCR involved 60 Vbeta and 13 Jbeta primers. The assay was immunoSEQ multiplex PCR, and TCRdb's table has in-frame clones only and misses some. The sample holds over 95,000 clones, about 76% seen once. Germline assignment: CDR1 SEHNR and CDR2 FQNEAQ (reference sequence). Trimming took 6 bases from V and 2 from J, leaving 15 bases between them. This CDR3 contains 15 residues. This clonotype was obtained from a middle-aged woman in good health and CMV-seropositive. The source material was PBMCs. The chain employs TRBV7-9 and TRBJ2-3; D is unresolved. In DNA form, the CDR3 reads TGTGCCAGCAGTTACAGTATCGAGAACACAGATACGCAGTATTTT. This encodes CASSYSIENTDTQYF.